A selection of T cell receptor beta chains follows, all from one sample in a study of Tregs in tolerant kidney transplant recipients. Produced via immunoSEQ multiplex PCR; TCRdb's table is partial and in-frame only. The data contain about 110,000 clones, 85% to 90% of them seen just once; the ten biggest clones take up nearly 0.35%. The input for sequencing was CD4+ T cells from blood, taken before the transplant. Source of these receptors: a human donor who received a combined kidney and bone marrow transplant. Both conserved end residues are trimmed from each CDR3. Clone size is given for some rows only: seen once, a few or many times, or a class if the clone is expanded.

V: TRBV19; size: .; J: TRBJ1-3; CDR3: ASSARTGDSGNTIY
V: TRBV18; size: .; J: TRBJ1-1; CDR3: ASSRVTDAGGEAF
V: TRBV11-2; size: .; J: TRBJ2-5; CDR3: ASSLGGKLAGKETQY
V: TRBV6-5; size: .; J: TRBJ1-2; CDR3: ASRRANYGYT
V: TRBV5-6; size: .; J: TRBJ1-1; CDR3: ASSLNRGGTEAF
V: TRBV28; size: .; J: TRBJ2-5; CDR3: ASSPSGIKETQY
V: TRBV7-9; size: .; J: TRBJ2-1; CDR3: ASSLTQGSSYNEQF
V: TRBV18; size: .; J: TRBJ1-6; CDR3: ASSPDNSPLH
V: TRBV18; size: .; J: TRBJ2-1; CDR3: ASSPLPGDRGLNEQF
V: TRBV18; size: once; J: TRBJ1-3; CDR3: ASSPDTSGNTIY
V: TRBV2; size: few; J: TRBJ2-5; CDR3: ATARAGQSQETQY
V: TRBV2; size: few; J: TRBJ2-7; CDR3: ASRGRVYEQY
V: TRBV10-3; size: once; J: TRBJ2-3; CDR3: AIRGAAGETDTQY
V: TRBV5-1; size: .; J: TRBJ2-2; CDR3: ASSLEGRTGELF
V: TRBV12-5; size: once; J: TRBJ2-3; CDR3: ASGPDRGRSDTQY
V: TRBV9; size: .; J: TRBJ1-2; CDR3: ASSVGQGAYGYT
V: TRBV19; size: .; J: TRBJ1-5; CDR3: ASSIDRGRNQPQH
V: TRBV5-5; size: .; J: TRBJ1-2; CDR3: ASSRDSNYGYT
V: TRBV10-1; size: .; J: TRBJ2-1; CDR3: ASSEGRGEQF
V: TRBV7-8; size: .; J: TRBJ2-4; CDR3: ASSPTEGRRVNIQY
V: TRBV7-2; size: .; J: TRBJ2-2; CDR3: ASSLTSANTGELF
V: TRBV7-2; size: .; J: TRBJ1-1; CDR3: ASSLWQGAQTEAF
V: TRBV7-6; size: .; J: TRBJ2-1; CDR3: ASSLARLAGSYNEQF
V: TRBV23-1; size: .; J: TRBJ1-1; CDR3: ASSPGTGRRNTEAF
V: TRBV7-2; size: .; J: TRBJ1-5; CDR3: ASSLAYRGGQPQH
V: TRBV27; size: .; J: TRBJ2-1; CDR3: ASSARGGRADNEQF
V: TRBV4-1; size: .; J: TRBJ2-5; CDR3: ASSQGGGEGAWETQY
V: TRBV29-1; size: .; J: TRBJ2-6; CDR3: SVADTRSGANVLT
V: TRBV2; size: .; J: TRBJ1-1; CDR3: ASSQQGSTEAF
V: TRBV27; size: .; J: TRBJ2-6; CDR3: ASSSRTSGDSGANVLT
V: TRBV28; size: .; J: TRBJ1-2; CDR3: ASSYRWARGYT
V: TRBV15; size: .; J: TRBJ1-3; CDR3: ATETGGSGNTIY
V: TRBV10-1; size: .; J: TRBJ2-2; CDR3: ASSVQGSGTGELF
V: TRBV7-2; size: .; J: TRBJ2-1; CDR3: ASSLAASGSQQF
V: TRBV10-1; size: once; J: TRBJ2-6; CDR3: ASSELGQKLSGANVLT
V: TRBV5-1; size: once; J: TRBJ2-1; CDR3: ASSGGQTYNEQF
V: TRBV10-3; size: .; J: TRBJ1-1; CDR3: ATRLLTGSNTEAF
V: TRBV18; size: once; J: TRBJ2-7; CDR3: ASSRRGTPGEQY
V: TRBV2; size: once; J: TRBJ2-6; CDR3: ASRGGFASSGANVLT
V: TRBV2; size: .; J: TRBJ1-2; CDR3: ASSDRTGWEYYGYT
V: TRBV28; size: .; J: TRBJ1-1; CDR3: ASSRSPGTGNTEAF
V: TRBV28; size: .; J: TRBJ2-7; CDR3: ASSLSGDSYEQY
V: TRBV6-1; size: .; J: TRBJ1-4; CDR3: ASSISRGANEKLF
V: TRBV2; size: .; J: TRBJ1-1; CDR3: ASSVSWNTEAF
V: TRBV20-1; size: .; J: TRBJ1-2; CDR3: SVGTYGYT
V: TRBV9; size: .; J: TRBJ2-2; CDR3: ASSVDKPNTGELF
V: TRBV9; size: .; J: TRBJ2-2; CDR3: ATLTADPLFMNTGELF
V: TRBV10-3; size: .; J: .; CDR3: AISVQGYEQY
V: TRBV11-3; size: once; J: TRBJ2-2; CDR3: ASSLDPVSANTGELF
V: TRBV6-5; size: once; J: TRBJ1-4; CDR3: ASSYTGGGQKLF
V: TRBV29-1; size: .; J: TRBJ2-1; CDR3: SERLAGYNEQF
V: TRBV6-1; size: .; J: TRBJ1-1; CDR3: ASSEGHLSGTEAF